This passage covers 26 T cell receptor beta chains from one sample sequenced in a study of identical twins. TCRdb re-derived calls from the 5' RACE reads in MiXCR, one entry per CDR3 protein. The sample yields 200,000 to 250,000 distinct CDR3 sequences, roughly 7% seen once. This same sample was also taken into another study, of yellow fever vaccine responses in identical twins.

Sample: memory (CD45RO+) T cells sorted from blood. These receptors all stem from a woman under 30 in good health.

This clonotype was recorded many times. V usage is TRBV20-1 and J usage is TRBJ2-1; 16 bases are a match to TRBD2. Per the germline V gene, CDR1 is DFQATT and CDR2 is SNEGSKA (reference sequence). The length of the CDR3 is 17 residues. Unmatched junction bases numbered 5, after V lost 3 bases and J lost 3 bases. The CDR3 here is CSASFGTSGGGYNEQFF. CDR3 nucleotides: TGCAGTGCTAGCTTCGGGACTAGCGGGGGGGGCTACAATGAGCAGTTCTTC.

This clonotype was counted many times. The gene calls are TRBV6-6 and TRBJ2-3; maybe TRBD1 (6 bases). CDR1 and CDR2 from the germline V gene are MNHNY and SVGAGI (reference sequence). Between the trimmed V and J ends, which lost 4 bases and 1 base, there was a span of 6 bases. The CDR3 loop spans 13 amino acids. The CDR3 DNA reads as TGTGCCAGCAGTTGGACAGGCACAGATACGCAGTATTTT. Translated: CASSWTGTDTQYF.

There are many counts of this clonotype. The V call is TRBV28, the J call TRBJ2-1, with TRBD1 matching over 7 bases. V was clipped by 11 bases and J by 4 bases; unmatched bases: 11. This CDR3 is built from 14 residues. From germline, CDR1 is MDHEN and CDR2 SYDVKM. The CDR3 coding sequence is TGTGCCGCACGACAGGGAAGGGGATACAATGAGCAGTTCTTC. Translation: CAARQGRGYNEQFF.

The chain has TRBV11-2 and TRBJ2-1; TRBD2 matches at 10 bases. The CDR3 sequence is 18 residues long. Germline-derived CDR1 and CDR2 are SGHAT and FQNNGV. V lost 1 base, J lost 0 bases, and 6 bases stayed unmatched. In nucleotides, the CDR3 is TGTGCCAGCAGCTTAGGGGCCGGGACTAGCGCCTCCTACAATGAGCAGTTCTTC. Encoded protein: CASSLGAGTSASYNEQFF.

This clonotype was seen at least ten times. The genes are TRBV20-1 and TRBJ2-1; 11 bases map to TRBD2. There are 14 residues in the CDR3. The germline CDR1 and CDR2 sequences are DFQATT and SNEGSKA (reference sequence). The J segment lost 8 bases and the V segment lost 6 bases, leaving 9 bases of the junction unmatched. The CDR3 bases are TGCAGTGCAAGGTCTCTAGCGGGAGGACATGAGCAGTTCTTC. Protein sequence: CSARSLAGGHEQFF.

The chain has TRBV6-1 and TRBJ1-3; TRBD1 matches 7 bases. V dropped 7 bases and J dropped 0; count of bases not matched to a gene: 12. The CDR3 extends over 17 amino acids. Germline CDR1 reads MNHNS; CDR2 reads SASEGT. CDR3 nucleotides: TGTGCCAGCATACCTCCAGGAGGGGGCCTCTCTGGAAACACCATATATTTT. The encoded protein is CASIPPGGGLSGNTIYF.

This clonotype has only a few counts. The junction shows a germline mismatch at one end, possibly a read error. V and J are TRBV7-2 and TRBJ2-1; 7 bases line up with TRBD1. Germline V CDR1 and CDR2: SGHTA, FQGNSA. The CDR3 loop spans 14 amino acids. Here the CDR3 reads CASTLNRGVGEQFF. CDR3 DNA: TGTGCCAGCACCTTAAACAGGGGAGTGGGTGAGCAGTTCTTC.

This clonotype was recorded at least ten times. The rearrangement uses TRBV5-1 and TRBJ1-1; D is ambiguous. This CDR3 spans 12 amino acids. CDR1 SGHRS and CDR2 YFSETQ come from the germline V gene. The V and J ends lost 0 bases and 5 bases respectively, with 5 bases between them. For the CDR3, the DNA is TGCGCCAGCAGCTTGGGTCCAACTGAAGCTTTCTTT. It encodes CASSLGPTEAFF. Full variable domain (missing parts from reference TRBV5-1 and TRBJ1-1): KAGVTQTPRYLIKTRGQQVTLSCSPISGHRSVSWYQQTPGQGLQFLFEYFSETQRNKGNFPGRFSGRQFSNSRSEMNVSTLELGDSALYLCASSLGPTEAFFGQGTRLTVV.

V and J are TRBV6-1 and TRBJ2-5; TRBD2 agrees at 8 bases. V was clipped by 6 bases and J by 2 bases; unmatched bases: 2. Germline lookup yields CDR1 MNHNS and CDR2 SASEGT. This CDR3 has 13 residues. CDR3 DNA: TGTGCCAGCAGGCGGGAGGAACAAGAGACCCAGTACTTC. Its protein is CASRREEQETQYF.

This sequence joins TRBV24-1 and TRBJ2-3, with 8 nucleotides matching TRBD2. J was trimmed by 1 base and V by 4 bases; bases with no gene match: 3. The CDR3 extends over 15 amino acids. Germline loops: CDR1 KGHDR, CDR2 SFDVKD. In nucleotides, the CDR3 is TGTGCCACCAGTGAACGGGGGGGGGGCACAGATACGCAGTATTTT. Translating it yields CATSERGGGTDTQYF.

In this sample, this clonotype turned up a few times. This sequence joins TRBV6-5 and TRBJ2-1; unclear D gene. Per germline, CDR1 MNHEY and CDR2 SVGAGI. The CDR3 has 12 amino acids. V lost 5 bases, J lost 9 bases, and 11 bases lay in between. CDR3 sequence reads: CASSTPGREQFF. CDR3 in DNA: TGTGCCAGCAGTACCCCTGGTCGTGAGCAGTTCTTC.

This clonotype was found many times. CDR3 residues: CASKKTGADYGYTF. The CDR3 nucleotides read TGCGCCAGCAAAAAGACAGGGGCCGACTATGGCTACACCTTC. The rearrangement links TRBV5-1 to TRBJ1-2, with 8 bases aligning to TRBD1. CDR3 length: 14 residues. Germline values: CDR1 SGHRS, CDR2 YFSETQ. V lost 6 bases to trimming and J lost 3 bases; unmatched junction nucleotides: 7. Looking up the rest from reference TRBV5-1 and TRBJ1-2 gives the full variable domain: KAGVTQTPRYLIKTRGQQVTLSCSPISGHRSVSWYQQTPGQGLQFLFEYFSETQRNKGNFPGRFSGRQFSNSRSEMNVSTLELGDSALYLCASKKTGADYGYTFGSGTRLTVV.

This clonotype was seen many times. The chain joins TRBV25-1 to TRBJ2-2; D is uncertain. Germline V lookup: CDR1 MGHDK, CDR2 SYGVNS. The CDR3 length is 13 residues. Trimming left V 10 bases short and J 0 bases short, with 9 bases between. CDR3 sequence (DNA): TGTGCCACCGCTACAGCGAACACCGGGGAGCTGTTTTTT. The encoded protein is CATATANTGELFF. The variable domain in full, completed from reference TRBV25-1 and TRBJ2-2, reads EADIYQTPRYLVIGTGKKITLECSQTMGHDKMYWYQQDPGMELHLIHYSYGVNSTEKGDLSSESTVSRIRTEHFPLTLESARPSHTSQYLCATATANTGELFFGEGSRLTVL.

The chain links TRBV5-1 to TRBJ2-2, with D unresolved. The CDR3 spans 15 residues. V lost 0 bases, J lost 1 base, and 7 bases lay in between. The germline V gene encodes CDR1 SGHRS and CDR2 YFSETQ. The CDR3 DNA sequence: TGCGCCAGCAGCTTGGAACTCAGGAACACCGGGGAGCTGTTTTTT. Its protein product is CASSLELRNTGELFF. The full variable domain, rest sourced from reference TRBV5-1 and TRBJ2-2, is KAGVTQTPRYLIKTRGQQVTLSCSPISGHRSVSWYQQTPGQGLQFLFEYFSETQRNKGNFPGRFSGRQFSNSRSEMNVSTLELGDSALYLCASSLELRNTGELFFGEGSRLTVL.

This clonotype was observed a handful of times. In nucleotides, the CDR3 is TGTGCCATCAAACAGGGACAGGGAGGCTATGGCTACACCTTC. Translation: CAIKQGQGGYGYTF. The rearrangement joins TRBV10-3 to TRBJ1-2, with TRBD1 matching over 9 bases. The CDR3 sequence is 14 residues long. Per germline, CDR1 ENHRY and CDR2 SYGVKD. V lost 7 bases and J lost 4; bases outside the gene matches: 7.

Ten or more counts support this clonotype. J is TRBJ2-3 and V is TRBV10-2; 8 nucleotides agree with TRBD2. CDR1 and CDR2 (germline): WSHSY, SAAADI. This CDR3 is built from 16 residues. J was trimmed by 8 bases and V by 3 bases; bases with no gene match: 13. CDR3 nucleotide sequence: TGCGCCAGCAGTGATTACTTAGCGGGGTTGGGGTCTACGCAGTATTTT. Its translation is CASSDYLAGLGSTQYF.

This clonotype was seen many times. The chain carries TRBV10-3 and TRBJ2-5; unclear D gene. The germline V gene has CDR1 ENHRY and CDR2 SYGVKD. The CDR3 runs to 11 residues. Trimming cost V 2 bases and J 3 bases, with 1 base left between them. The CDR3 region has the DNA TGTGCCATCAGTGAGGAAGAGACCCAGTACTTC. Its protein is CAISEEETQYF.

The sample holds a few counts of this clonotype. The chain uses TRBV20-1 and TRBJ2-1; a possible D gene is TRBD2 (6 bases). The CDR3 runs to 15 residues. The germline V gene encodes CDR1 DFQATT and CDR2 SNEGSKA (reference sequence). The V and J ends lost 4 bases and 7 bases respectively, with 20 bases between them. CDR3 sequence: CSATTGVALRNEQFF. The CDR3 bases are TGCAGTGCTACAACGGGAGTAGCACTGAGGAATGAGCAGTTCTTC.

The rearrangement uses TRBV20-1 and TRBJ1-2; TRBD1 matches 9 bases. V trimming: 3 bases; J trimming: 3 bases; junction bases outside the gene matches: 2. Germline CDR1 DFQATT, CDR2 SNEGSKA (reference sequence). This CDR3 region has 13 residues. This CDR3 is CSARGQGHYGYTF. The CDR3 DNA sequence: TGCAGTGCTAGGGGACAGGGCCACTATGGCTACACCTTC.

This clonotype has a count of ten or more. The chain uses TRBV15 and TRBJ2-2; weak D call: TRBD2 (6 bases). V was trimmed by 3 bases and J by 3 bases, leaving 8 bases between them. CDR1 is LNHNV, CDR2 YYDKDF, per germline (reference sequence). The CDR3 runs to 14 residues. CDR3 sequence (DNA): TGTGCCACCAGCAGGAAGCGGGACACCGGGGAGCTGTTTTTT. Translating gives CATSRKRDTGELFF.

The table lists this clonotype with a few counts. The chain links TRBV27 to TRBJ2-3; D may be TRBD2 (6 bases). CDR1 MNHEY and CDR2 SMNVEV come from the germline V gene (reference sequence). The CDR3 is made up of 13 amino acids. V was shortened by 6 bases and J by 5 bases, with 12 bases between the two germline ends. The CDR3 region has the DNA TGTGCCAGCAGACCGACTAGAGTAGATACGCAGTATTTT. This gives the protein CASRPTRVDTQYF.

A few counts support this clonotype. The V gene is TRBV28, the J gene TRBJ2-3, with TRBD2 matching over 10 bases. This CDR3 region has 18 residues. The germline V gene has CDR1 MDHEN and CDR2 SYDVKM. V was pared by 6 bases and J by 2 bases, with 14 bases of the junction left unmatched. CDR3 amino acids: CASSHRRASGGPTDTQYF. CDR3 DNA: TGTGCCAGCAGCCACCGTCGGGCTAGCGGGGGACCCACAGATACGCAGTATTTT.

In this sample, this clonotype turned up many times. The CDR3 sequence: CASSLNGVEDWVSYNEQFF. CDR3 nucleotide sequence: TGCGCCAGCAGCTTGAATGGGGTGGAAGACTGGGTTTCCTACAATGAGCAGTTCTTC. J is TRBJ2-1 and V is TRBV5-1, with no clear D. Trimming left V 1 base short and J 1 base short, with 21 bases between. Germline values: CDR1 SGHRS, CDR2 YFSETQ. There are 19 residues in the CDR3.

Ten or more counts support this clonotype. The chain couples TRBV29-1 to TRBJ2-3; a weak D match, TRBD2 (6 bases). V lost 4 bases and J lost 10, with 21 bases in between. The CDR3 sequence is 14 residues long. Germline V gives CDR1 SQVTM, CDR2 ANQGSEA. CDR3 residues: CSVADSGVPDAQYF. The CDR3 nucleotides are TGCAGCGTTGCCGACTCGGGGGTCCCCGACGCGCAGTATTTT.

The rearrangement joins TRBV6-1 to TRBJ1-5; D remains ambiguous. Trimming left V 9 bases short and J 4 bases short, with 13 bases between. The CDR3 totals 13 residues. Germline lookup yields CDR1 MNHNS and CDR2 SASEGT. This CDR3 reads CASGVRLNQPQHF. In nucleotides, the CDR3 is TGTGCCAGTGGAGTTAGGTTGAATCAGCCCCAGCATTTT.

This sequence joins TRBV5-1 and TRBJ2-1; the match to TRBD1 covers 7 bases. Trimming took 4 bases from V and 10 from J; bases not matched to a gene: 5. There are 12 residues in the CDR3. CDR1 and CDR2 (germline): SGHRS, YFSETQ. In nucleotides, the CDR3 is TGCGCCAGCAGCCAGACAGGGAACGAGCAGTTCTTC. This codes for CASSQTGNEQFF. The full variable domain, in which reference TRBV5-1 and TRBJ2-1 provide the parts outside the CDR3, is KAGVTQTPRYLIKTRGQQVTLSCSPISGHRSVSWYQQTPGQGLQFLFEYFSETQRNKGNFPGRFSGRQFSNSRSEMNVSTLELGDSALYLCASSQTGNEQFFGPGTRLTVL.